The 3 T cell receptor beta chains below were found in one sample sequenced in a study of cytomegalovirus exposure and HLA in healthy donors. PCR amplification relied on 60 Vbeta primers (plus 13 Jbeta primers). TCRdb keeps only in-frame clones here, not all; method: immunoSEQ multiplex PCR. This sample yields 250,000 or so clones, of which about nine tenths are seen a single time; roughly 1.6% belongs to the top ten. The specimen sequenced was PBMCs. The receptors stem from a girl aged 2 to 10 in good health and CMV-seronegative.

The rearrangement uses TRBV28 and TRBJ2-5, with TRBD1 identical over 11 bases. CDR1 MDHEN and CDR2 SYDVKM come from the germline V gene. After removal of 6 bases from V and 5 bases from J, the junction contained 11 bases not matched to a gene. The CDR3 covers 16 residues. CDR3 in amino acids: CASSVPGQGEGETQYF. CDR3 sequence (DNA): TGTGCCAGCAGCGTCCCGGGACAGGGGGAGGGGGAGACCCAGTACTTC.

V usage is TRBV11-3 and J usage is TRBJ2-1; possibly TRBD2 for D (6 bases). Trimming removed 5 bases at V and 8 bases at J, with 19 bases between. The CDR3 sequence is 15 residues long. The germline CDR1 and CDR2 sequences are SGHNT and YENEEA. The DNA for the CDR3 is TGTGCCAGCAGCCCGCACTCGACTAGTCAGGATGAGCAGTTCTTC. This codes for CASSPHSTSQDEQFF.

This sequence joins TRBV29-1 and TRBJ2-1; TRBD1 is a possible D gene (5 bases). The germline gives CDR1 SQVTM, CDR2 ANQGSEA. V lost 7 bases and J lost 7, with 11 bases in between. This CDR3 comprises 11 residues. The CDR3 loop is CSGQGTNEQFF. The CDR3 nucleotides read TGCAGCGGCCAGGGAACGAATGAGCAGTTCTTC.